This record covers a single TCR beta chain. Here immunoSEQ multiplex PCR was the method, and the copy in TCRdb shows in-frame clones only, minus some. The table shows some 93,000 clones, with almost 95% occurring only once. This entry comes from a study of T cell changes during pregnancy in multiple sclerosis. The sequence was obtained from a female donor with multiple sclerosis, enrolled in a pregnancy study. The sequences come from peripheral blood, collected after pregnancy.

CDR3 residues: CAWGSSSPLHF. The CDR3 DNA follows: TGTGCCTGGGGGAGTAGTTCACCCCTCCACTTT. The V call is TRBV30, the J call TRBJ1-6; D remains unclear. V dropped 5 bases and J dropped 9 bases, with 8 bases sitting between them. The CDR3 is 11 residues long. Germline CDR1 reads GTSNPN; CDR2 reads SVGIG (reference sequence).